The next 8 T cell receptor beta chains were all read from a single sample in a study of shared clonotypes between healthy human individuals. Terminally differentiated effector memory CD45RA+ cells were excluded by CCR7 positive selection of CD45RO-negative cells. Clones were sequenced by immunoSEQ multiplex PCR, and TCRdb holds only the in-frame ones, with some missing. The sample has around 560,000 clones, 85% to 95% seen once; the top ten hold approximately 0.11%. The sample consisted of naive CD8+ T cells sorted from blood. These receptors were collected from a woman aged 30 to 39 in good health.

A few counts support this clone. The sample contains more than one DNA sequence encoding this CDR3. The genes are TRBV9 and TRBJ2-2; D is ambiguous. This CDR3 has 12 residues. V lost 4 bases, J lost 2 bases, and 3 bases lay in between. Germline-derived CDR1 and CDR2 are SGDLS and YYNGEE. The CDR3 bases are TGTGCCAGCAGCCCAAACACCGGGGAGCTGTTTTTT. This codes for CASSPNTGELFF. Full variable domain (rest looked up from reference TRBV9 and TRBJ2-2): DSGVTQTPKHLITATGQRVTLRCSPRSGDLSVYWYQQSLDQGLQFLIQYYNGEERAKGNILERFSAQQFPDLHSELNLSSLELGDSALYFCASSPNTGELFFGEGSRLTVL.

CDR3 amino acids: CASSEDSRGPELFF. The CDR3 nucleotides read TGCGCCAGCAGCGAGGACAGCCGGGGTCCGGAGCTGTTTTTT. The J gene is TRBJ2-2, the V gene TRBV5-1; D may be TRBD1 (6 bases). Germline lookup yields CDR1 SGHRS and CDR2 YFSETQ. The CDR3 is made up of 14 amino acids. With 4 bases removed from V and 10 bases from J, the gap between germline ends came to 17 bases.

The chain carries TRBV5-6 and TRBJ2-7; unclear D gene. Germline values: CDR1 SGHDT, CDR2 YYEEEE. The CDR3 is made up of 14 amino acids. The V gene lost 0 bases and the J gene lost 4 bases, with 11 bases spanning the gap. CDR3 region: CASSLEMFGYEQYF. The CDR3 DNA reads as TGTGCCAGCAGCTTGGAGATGTTTGGTTACGAGCAGTACTTC.

The CDR3 here is CASSIGERDGYTF. The CDR3 DNA is TGTGCCAGCAGCATCGGGGAGAGAGATGGCTACACCTTC. This chain links TRBV5-6 with TRBJ1-2, with no clear D. Germline V gene lookup returns CDR1 SGHDT and CDR2 YYEEEE. Between the trimmed V and J ends, which lost 4 bases and 6 bases, there was a span of 13 bases. The CDR3 contains 13 residues.

The count of this clone is one. Other DNA sequences in this sample translate to the same CDR3. The CDR3 spells CASSPPLNTEAFF. For the CDR3, the DNA is TGTGCCAGCAGCCCCCCACTTAACACTGAAGCTTTCTTT. The chain couples TRBV7-9 to TRBJ1-1; no firm D call. This CDR3 contains 13 residues. The germline CDR1 and CDR2 sequences are SEHNR and FQNEAQ (reference sequence). Trimming removed 5 bases from V and 2 bases from J, with 9 bases in between.

V gene TRBV29-1 combines with J gene TRBJ2-2; 8 bases agree with TRBD1. V trimming: 2 bases; J trimming: 4 bases; junction bases outside the gene matches: 6. The CDR3 runs to 15 residues. Germline CDR1 is SQVTM and CDR2 is ANQGSEA. The CDR3 spells CSVEFGTGPTGELFF. DNA of the CDR3: TGCAGCGTTGAATTCGGGACAGGCCCCACCGGGGAGCTGTTTTTT.

The chain recombines TRBV29-1 with TRBJ1-2; D ambiguous. Trimming cost V 4 bases and J 4 bases, with 13 bases left between them. The germline CDR1 and CDR2 sequences are SQVTM and ANQGSEA. The length of the CDR3 is 13 residues. In nucleotides, the CDR3 is TGCAGCGTTGGGATAAGGGAGCTCTATGGCTACACCTTC. This gives the protein CSVGIRELYGYTF.

This chain links TRBV10-3 with TRBJ2-7; possibly TRBD1 for D (6 bases). CDR3 length equals 12 residues. The germline gives CDR1 ENHRY, CDR2 SYGVKD. The V end was cut by 8 bases, the J end by 3 bases, with 11 bases between. CDR3 residues: CAIRTDGYEQYF. The CDR3 nucleotides read TGTGCCATCCGGACAGACGGCTACGAGCAGTACTTC.